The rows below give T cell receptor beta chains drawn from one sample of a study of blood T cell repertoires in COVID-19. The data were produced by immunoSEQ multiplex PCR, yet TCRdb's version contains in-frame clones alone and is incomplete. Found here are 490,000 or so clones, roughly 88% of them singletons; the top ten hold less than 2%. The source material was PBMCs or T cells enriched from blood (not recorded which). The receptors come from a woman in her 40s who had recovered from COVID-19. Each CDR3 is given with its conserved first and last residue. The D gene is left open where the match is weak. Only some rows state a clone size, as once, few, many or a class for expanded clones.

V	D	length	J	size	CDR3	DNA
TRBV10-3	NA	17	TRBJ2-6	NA	CAIMAGDIIGGANVLTF	TGTGCCATCATGGCAGGGGATATAATAGGGGGGGCCAACGTCCTGACTTTC
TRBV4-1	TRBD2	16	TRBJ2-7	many	CASSQVPSGSSYEQYF	TGCGCCAGCAGCCAAGTTCCTAGCGGGAGCTCCTACGAGCAGTACTTC
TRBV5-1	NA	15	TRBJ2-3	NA	CASSGLGARGDTQYF	TGCGCCAGCAGCGGGTTGGGGGCGCGTGGAGATACGCAGTATTTT
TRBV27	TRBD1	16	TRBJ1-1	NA	CASSTDRGPQLAEAFF	TGTGCCAGCAGTACGGACAGGGGCCCTCAGTTGGCTGAAGCTTTCTTT
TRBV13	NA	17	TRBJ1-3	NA	CASSIRGWQPHGNTIYF	TGTGCCAGCAGCATTAGGGGATGGCAGCCCCATGGAAACACCATATATTTT
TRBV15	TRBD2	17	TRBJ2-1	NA	CATSRDGVSGTYNEQFF	TGTGCCACCAGCAGAGATGGGGTTAGCGGGACCTACAATGAGCAGTTCTTC
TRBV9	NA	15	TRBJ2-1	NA	CASSVVEGMYNEQFF	TGTGCCAGCAGCGTAGTTGAGGGTATGTACAATGAGCAGTTCTTC
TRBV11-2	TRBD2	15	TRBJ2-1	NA	CASAPDGRAYNEQFF	TGTGCCAGCGCCCCAGACGGGAGGGCCTACAATGAGCAGTTCTTC
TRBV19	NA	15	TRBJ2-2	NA	CASSIDIWSTGELFF	TGTGCCAGTAGTATAGATATCTGGAGCACCGGGGAGCTGTTTTTT
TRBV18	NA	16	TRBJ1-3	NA	CASSPRTDNSGNTIYF	TGTGCCAGCTCACCACGGACGGACAACTCTGGAAACACCATATATTTT
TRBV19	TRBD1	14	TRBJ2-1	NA	CASSIVTGGNEQFF	TGTGCCAGTAGCATCGTGACAGGGGGCAATGAGCAGTTCTTC
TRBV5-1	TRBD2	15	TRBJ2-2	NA	CASSLPLAGAGELFF	TGCGCCAGCAGCTTGCCCCTAGCGGGCGCCGGGGAGCTGTTTTTT
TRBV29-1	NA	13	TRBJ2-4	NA	CSVVWAAKNIQYF	TGCAGCGTTGTCTGGGCGGCCAAAAACATTCAGTACTTC
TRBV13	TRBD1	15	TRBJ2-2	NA	CASSSGQANTGELFF	TGTGCCAGCAGCTCGGGACAGGCGAACACCGGGGAGCTGTTTTTT
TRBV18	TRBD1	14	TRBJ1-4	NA	CASSRTGGREKLFF	TGTGCCAGCTCGCGTACAGGGGGTCGTGAAAAACTGTTTTTT
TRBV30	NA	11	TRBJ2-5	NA	CAWSPGETQYF	TGTGCCTGGAGTCCGGGAGAGACCCAGTACTTC
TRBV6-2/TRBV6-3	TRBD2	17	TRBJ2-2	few	CASSQGLAGVGTGELFF	TGTGCCAGCAGTCAAGGACTAGCGGGAGTGGGCACCGGGGAGCTGTTTTTT
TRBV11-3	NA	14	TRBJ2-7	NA	CASSWPAEGHEQYF	TGTGCCAGCAGCTGGCCTGCAGAGGGTCACGAGCAGTACTTC
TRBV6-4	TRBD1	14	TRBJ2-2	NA	CASSDSGGSRELFF	TGTGCCAGCAGTGATTCAGGGGGCAGCCGGGAGCTGTTTTTT
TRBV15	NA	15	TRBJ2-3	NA	CATSRDRASTDTQYF	TGTGCCACCAGCAGAGACAGGGCTAGCACAGATACGCAGTATTTT
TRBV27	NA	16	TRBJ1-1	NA	CASSLRGVSGNTEAFF	TGTGCCAGCAGTTTACGGGGGGTTAGTGGGAACACTGAAGCTTTCTTT
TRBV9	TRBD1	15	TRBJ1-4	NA	CASSVWGQPNEKLFF	TGTGCCAGCAGCGTATGGGGACAGCCTAATGAAAAACTGTTTTTT
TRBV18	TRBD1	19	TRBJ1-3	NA	CASSPTRGQGGSSGNTIYF	TGTGCCAGCTCACCCACCAGGGGACAGGGAGGAAGCTCTGGAAACACCATATATTTT
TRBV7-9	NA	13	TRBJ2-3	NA	CASSPRLEDTQYF	TGTGCCAGCAGCCCGAGACTTGAAGATACGCAGTATTTT
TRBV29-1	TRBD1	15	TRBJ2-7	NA	CSVDNRGASTYEQYF	TGCAGCGTTGATAACAGGGGCGCGAGCACCTACGAGCAGTACTTC
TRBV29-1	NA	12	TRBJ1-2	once	CSVEQGVYGYTF	TGCAGCGTAGAACAGGGTGTCTATGGCTACACCTTC
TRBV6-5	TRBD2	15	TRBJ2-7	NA	CASSLAPRAGGEQYF	TGTGCCAGCAGCCTCGCCCCCAGGGCCGGGGGGGAGCAGTACTTC
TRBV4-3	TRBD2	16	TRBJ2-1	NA	CASSQDKREGRNEQFF	TGCGCCAGCAGCCAAGATAAACGGGAGGGTCGCAATGAGCAGTTCTTC
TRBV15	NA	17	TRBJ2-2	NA	CATSRDSTAGNTGELFF	TGTGCCACCAGCCGGGATTCTACCGCAGGGAACACCGGGGAGCTGTTTTTT
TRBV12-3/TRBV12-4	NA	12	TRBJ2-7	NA	CASSLARDEQYF	TGTGCCAGCAGTTTAGCGCGGGACGAGCAGTACTTC
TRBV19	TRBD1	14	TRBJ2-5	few	CASSPQGGQETQYF	TGTGCCAGTAGTCCACAGGGGGGCCAAGAGACCCAGTACTTC
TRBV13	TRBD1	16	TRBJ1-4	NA	CASSLGLDRRFEKLFF	TGTGCCAGCAGCTTAGGCTTGGACAGGCGGTTTGAAAAACTGTTTTTT
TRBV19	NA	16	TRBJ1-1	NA	CASSILAVSMNTEAFF	TGTGCCAGTAGTATTTTGGCGGTCAGCATGAACACTGAAGCTTTCTTT
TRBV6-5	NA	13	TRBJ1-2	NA	CASSTRANYGYTF	TGTGCCAGCAGCACTCGGGCTAACTATGGCTACACCTTC
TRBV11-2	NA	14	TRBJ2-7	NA	CASSIVAVGYEQYF	TGTGCCAGCTCCATCGTAGCGGTGGGCTACGAGCAGTACTTC
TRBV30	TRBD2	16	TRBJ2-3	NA	CAWSPGTSGSTDTQYF	TGTGCCTGGAGCCCTGGGACTAGCGGATCCACAGATACGCAGTATTTT
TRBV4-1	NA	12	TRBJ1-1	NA	CASSQGRAEAFF	TGCGCCAGCAGCCAAGGTCGAGCTGAAGCTTTCTTT
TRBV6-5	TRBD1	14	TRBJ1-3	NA	CASSSGQGRNTIYF	TGTGCCAGCAGTTCGGGACAGGGGAGAAACACCATATATTTT
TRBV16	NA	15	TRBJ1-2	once	CASSQSGHLGAGYTF	TGTGCCAGCAGCCAATCGGGGCACCTAGGGGCTGGCTACACCTTC
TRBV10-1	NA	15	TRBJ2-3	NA	CASSESFLSTDTQYF	TGCGCCAGCAGTGAGTCGTTCCTCTCCACAGATACGCAGTATTTT
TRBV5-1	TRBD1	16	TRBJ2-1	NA	CASSPPATGVHNEQFF	TGCGCCAGCAGCCCCCCCGCGACAGGGGTCCACAATGAGCAGTTCTTC
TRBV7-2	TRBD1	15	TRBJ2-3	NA	CASSAPGQHTDTQYF	TGTGCCAGCAGCGCCCCGGGACAGCACACAGATACGCAGTATTTT
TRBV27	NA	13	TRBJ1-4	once	CASSLSVNEKLFF	TGTGCCAGCAGTTTATCCGTTAATGAAAAACTGTTTTTT
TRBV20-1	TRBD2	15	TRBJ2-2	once	CSASQRGLNTGELFF	TGCAGTGCAAGTCAGCGGGGGTTGAACACCGGGGAGCTGTTTTTT
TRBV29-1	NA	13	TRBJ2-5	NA	CSVLQRDQETQYF	TGCAGCGTTTTACAGAGAGACCAAGAGACCCAGTACTTC
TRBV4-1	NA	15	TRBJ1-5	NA	CASSRSRGPGQPQHF	TGCGCCAGCAGCCGGTCTAGGGGCCCAGGGCAGCCCCAGCATTTT
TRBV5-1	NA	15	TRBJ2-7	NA	CASSLVADPRDEQYF	TGCGCCAGCAGCTTGGTAGCGGACCCCCGGGACGAGCAGTACTTC
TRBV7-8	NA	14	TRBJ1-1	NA	CASTSIGRGTEAFF	TGTGCCAGCACCTCCATAGGGAGGGGCACTGAAGCTTTCTTT
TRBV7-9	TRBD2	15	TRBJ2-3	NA	CACGRGAGRTDTQYF	TGTGCCTGCGGAAGAGGAGCGGGGCGCACAGATACGCAGTATTTT
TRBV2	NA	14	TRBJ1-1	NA	CASSDEGGDTEAFF	TGTGCCAGCAGTGACGAGGGGGGGGACACTGAAGCTTTCTTT
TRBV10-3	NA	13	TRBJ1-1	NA	CAISGGRDTEAFF	TGTGCCATCAGTGGAGGCAGGGACACTGAAGCTTTCTTT
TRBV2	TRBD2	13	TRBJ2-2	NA	CASRGRVAGELFF	TGTGCCAGCAGGGGGAGGGTGGCCGGGGAGCTGTTTTTT
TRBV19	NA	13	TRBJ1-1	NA	CASTAGPGLEAFF	TGTGCCAGTACCGCGGGGCCGGGGCTTGAAGCTTTCTTT
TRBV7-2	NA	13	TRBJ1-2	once	CASSSLTGTGYTF	TGTGCCAGCAGCTCCCTCACTGGTACGGGCTACACCTTC
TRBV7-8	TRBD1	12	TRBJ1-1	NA	CASREAGGPAFF	TGTGCCAGCAGAGAGGCAGGGGGCCCAGCTTTCTTT
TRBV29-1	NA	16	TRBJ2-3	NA	CSVDGAGATSTDTQYF	TGCAGCGTTGATGGTGCCGGCGCGACTAGCACAGATACGCAGTATTTT
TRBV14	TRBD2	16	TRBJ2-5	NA	CASSHFLAGVKETQYF	TGTGCCAGCAGCCACTTTTTAGCGGGAGTAAAAGAGACCCAGTACTTC